The T cell receptor beta chain under discussion was sequenced for a study of blood T cell repertoires in COVID-19 (dated by TCRdb to 2018 to 2020). With regard to the full study: The collaborator samples originated in the United States, Italy and Spain and spanned the acute and convalescent phases of COVID-19. The material from the prospective study consisted of cDNA or gDNA derived from T cells, B-cell-depleted T cells, or PBMCs. The dataset comprised deeply sampled blood TCRbeta repertoires from subjects exposed to, actively infected with, or recovered from COVID-19. The repertoires were released in a freely available public database meant as a resource for research on the immune response to SARS-CoV-2. Samples were obtained from the ongoing ImmuneRACE study (first 160 participants) and from some 1,300 subjects provided by 6 global collaborators. Nearly every sample came with metadata listing a de-identified subject ID, COVID-19 status, age in years and sex. Where available, HLA class I and class II types were taken from metadata supplied by the sample provider and were not determined by assay-based typing.

TCRbeta CDR3 regions were amplified from genomic DNA using the immunoSEQ Assay, a bias-controlled multiplex PCR. In the source study's methods: Within the assay, amplification of reference gene primers was used to estimate how many nucleated cells each sample contained. To quantify the absolute abundance of each unique TCRbeta CDR3 rearrangement, sequence reads were collapsed and filtered. For each sample, productive Simpson clonality was calculated as the square root of Simpson's diversity index across productive rearrangements. Imported from immuneACCESS, the table was reduced by TCRdb to in-frame sequences with V and J called. These copies leave out some clones; in studies compared against another copy, an unresolved V gene accounts for under half, and the cause of the remainder is not known. V and J calls and clone size follow that table, whereas D and trimming were derived from the DNA. This sample has 60,000 or so clones in its table, and roughly 85% of those were observed once. Clones ranked in the top ten supply around 18% of the sample.

The paper's findings and limits, for the study overall: The amount of clinical and demographic metadata varied by source and participant and was provided uncurated.

Whole blood was collected in K2EDTA tubes by collaborating institutions according to the institutions' own protocols. Collaborator samples were shipped for TCRbeta analysis as frozen whole blood, isolated PBMCs, or DNA extracted from either sample type. With regard to this clone: This receptor's antigen is unknown. Base qualities are not provided; no much larger clone lies one nucleotide away.

The germline V gene provides CDR1 LGHNA and CDR2 YSLEER. Unmatched junction bases come to 9, with V trimmed by 0 bases and J by 0 bases. From the cysteine through the phenylalanine, the CDR3 covers 19 amino acids. Of all the DNA, just the CDR3 is kept, 57 bases in frame from base 1. The clonotype was recovered from a human donor in a cohort sampled during active COVID-19. Sequencing was done on a sample of peripheral blood. The chain employs TRBV4-3 and TRBJ2-1; 9 bases in the junction line up with TRBD2. The sequenced DNA: TGCGCCAGCAGCCAAGATGGGACTAGCAGACTTAGCTCCTACAATGAGCAGTTCTTC. It translates to CASSQDGTSRLSSYNEQFF.